This T cell receptor (beta chain) was identified in a study of graft-versus-host responses after intestinal transplantation. Across the whole study: All recipients were given anti-thymocyte globulin induction, and tacrolimus and steroids were then administered for three to four years.

Profiled with immunoSEQ multiplex PCR; TCRdb holds only in-frame clones, not every one. The sample has approximately 54,000 clones, less than 95% seen once. Study-level findings and limits: Graft-donor T cell macrochimerism coincided with high graft-versus-host to host-versus-graft clonal ratios in allografts. Present in recipient marrow, GvH clones included some that appeared first in ileum or blood. HvG clone declines early post-transplant were associated with peak circulating GvH levels.

Germline lookup yields CDR1 SGHNT and CDR2 YYREEE (reference sequence). V was clipped by 2 bases and J by 2 bases, with 6 bases between them. This CDR3 has 13 amino acids. Turning to this clone: Its specificity is unknown.

The TCR originated in a human patient who received an intestinal transplant, so some T cells may come from the graft donor. This chain links TRBV5-4 with TRBJ2-3; D is unclear. The sequencing used PBMCs, collected 662 days after intestinal transplant. In nucleotides, the CDR3 is TGTGCCAGCAGCTTCAAAGTCACAGATACGCAGTATTTT. Protein sequence: CASSFKVTDTQYF.